This TCR beta chain was obtained from a study of molecular identifiers for immune sequencing clone quantification (dated by TCRdb to the late 2010s). Regarding the study in general: In a replicate experiment, RNA from about 20,000 or 100,000 naive CD8 T cells was split into five aliquots, four of which were sequenced. CD8 T cells were used in a methods study to benchmark molecular-identifier clustering-based TCR repertoire sequencing (MIDCIRS) and TCR RNA copy counting.

Worth noting for this clonotype: Its antigen remains undetermined. The sample holds no much larger clone one base away, and base qualities are not on file.

According to the germline V gene (reference sequence), CDR1 reads LNHDA and CDR2 reads SQIVND. The CDR3 measures 16 amino acids from cysteine to phenylalanine. Solely the CDR3 DNA is kept, with 48 bases framed from the first base. Trimming costs V 6 bases and J 2 bases, and their ends lie 18 bases apart. Overall results and qualifications from the work: Naive libraries contained spiked-in Jurkat TCR RNA (approximately nine copies' worth), which is not part of the donor repertoire. Highly expanded clone sizes could be underestimated because identical TCR molecules may share a barcode. When barcode sub-clustering was not used, chimeric consensus sequences inflated TCR diversity, with chimeras reaching as high as 47%. Modeling gave approximately 3 recovered TCR RNA copies per cell versus approximately 11 by digital PCR, implying approximately 30% capture efficiency. A single cell's worth of spiked-in Jurkat TCR RNA was reported detectable even among about 1.1 million naive CD8 T cells. Clones above 20 RNA copies held over 97% of molecules in CMV-specific effector cells but under 1% in naive cells.

The receptor library was made with PCR. Instrument on record: Illumina HiSeq 4000. Bulk TCR libraries were made following a previously described method, with the TCR primers given in Table S5. The Qiagen AllPrep DNA/RNA kit was used to purify total RNA. Before analysis, reads from multiple sequencing runs of one library were combined. Under the source paper's analysis protocol: Reads were retained only if their TCR constant sequence matched exactly, and those retained reads were trimmed to 150 nt and grouped according to their 12-nt molecular barcodes. Within each barcode group, reads were sub-clustered at a 15% Levenshtein threshold, and quality-weighted consensus sequences were built per RNA molecule. Non-functional sequences were excluded, and lower-count sequences lying one edit away from another sequence were also excluded. On the basis of fitting two negative binomial distributions, barcode sub-clusters with fewer than 20% of the maximum read count were discarded. TCRdb's own reprocessing of the public reads used fastp at Q25 and MiXCR and kept productive beta chains. Each CDR3 protein appears once, grouped with its most common genes and DNA. For this entry, the V and J calls and clone size follow TCRdb and not the study's own pipeline. Recorded for this sample are about half a million distinct CDR3 sequences; roughly a fifth of them occurred a single time. The ten top clones hold approximately 0.8% of the sample.

Libraries of naive CD8 T cells were built from approximately 20,000 to 1,000,000 sorted cells, with 10%, 30% or 50% of the purified RNA used. Naive CD8 T cells were FACS-sorted as CD8+CD4-CCR7+CD45RA+ on a BD FACSAria II into RLT Plus buffer. Around 10 TCR copies' worth of Jurkat RNA were spiked into 20,000-1,000,000 naive CD8 T cell samples to test detection sensitivity. CD8 T cells were enriched using RosetteSep CD8+ T Cell Enrichment Cocktail and Ficoll-Paque, and the enriched cells then underwent ACK red cell lysis. The sample consisted of naive CD8+ T cells from blood, with Jurkat cell RNA spiked in. The cell subset or site label of this sample denotes: FACS-sorted CD8+CD4-CCR7+CD45RA+ naive T cells. This chain is built from TRBV19 and TRBJ2-3; TRBD1 is perhaps the D gene, given 5 matching bases. The sequence came from a human donor in good health. Some libraries in this study had Jurkat cell RNA spiked in. The CDR3 reads CASSPNPGHFTDTQYF. At the DNA level, the sequence is TGTGCCAGTAGCCCGAATCCCGGACATTTCACAGATACGCAGTATTTT.